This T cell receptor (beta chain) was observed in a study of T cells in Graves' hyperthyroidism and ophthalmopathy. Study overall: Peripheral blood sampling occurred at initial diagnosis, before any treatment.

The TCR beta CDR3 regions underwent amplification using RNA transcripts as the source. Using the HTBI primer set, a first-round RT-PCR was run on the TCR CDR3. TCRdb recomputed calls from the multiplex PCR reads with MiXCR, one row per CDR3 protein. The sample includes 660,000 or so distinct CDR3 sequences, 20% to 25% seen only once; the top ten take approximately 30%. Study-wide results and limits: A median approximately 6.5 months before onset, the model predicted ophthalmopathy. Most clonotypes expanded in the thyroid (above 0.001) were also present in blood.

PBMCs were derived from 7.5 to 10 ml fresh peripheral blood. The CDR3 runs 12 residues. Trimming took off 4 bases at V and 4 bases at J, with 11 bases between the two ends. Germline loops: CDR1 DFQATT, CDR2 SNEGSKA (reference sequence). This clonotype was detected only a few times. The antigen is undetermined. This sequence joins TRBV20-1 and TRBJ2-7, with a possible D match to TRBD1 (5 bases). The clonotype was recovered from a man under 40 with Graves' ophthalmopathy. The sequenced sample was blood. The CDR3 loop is CSANTGPYEQYF. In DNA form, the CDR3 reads TGCAGTGCTAATACAGGCCCATACGAGCAGTACTTC.